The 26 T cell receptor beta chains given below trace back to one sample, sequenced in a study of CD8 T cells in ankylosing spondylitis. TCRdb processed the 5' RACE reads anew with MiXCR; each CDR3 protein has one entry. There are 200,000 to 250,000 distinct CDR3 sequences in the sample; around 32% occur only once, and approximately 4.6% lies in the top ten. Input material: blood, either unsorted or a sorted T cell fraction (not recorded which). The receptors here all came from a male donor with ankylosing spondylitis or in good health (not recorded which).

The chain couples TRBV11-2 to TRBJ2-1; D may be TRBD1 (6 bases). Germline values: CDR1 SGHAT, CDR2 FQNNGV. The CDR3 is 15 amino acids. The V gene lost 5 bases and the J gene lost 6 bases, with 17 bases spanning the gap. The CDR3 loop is CASSVQGPAGNEQFF. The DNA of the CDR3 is TGTGCCAGCAGCGTACAGGGCCCCGCTGGCAATGAGCAGTTCTTC.

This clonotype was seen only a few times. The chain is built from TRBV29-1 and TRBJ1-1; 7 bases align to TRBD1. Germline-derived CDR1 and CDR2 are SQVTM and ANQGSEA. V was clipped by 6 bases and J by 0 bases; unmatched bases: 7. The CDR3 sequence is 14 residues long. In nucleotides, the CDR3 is TGCAGCGTATCACAGGGGTTGATGAACACTGAAGCTTTCTTT. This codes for CSVSQGLMNTEAFF.

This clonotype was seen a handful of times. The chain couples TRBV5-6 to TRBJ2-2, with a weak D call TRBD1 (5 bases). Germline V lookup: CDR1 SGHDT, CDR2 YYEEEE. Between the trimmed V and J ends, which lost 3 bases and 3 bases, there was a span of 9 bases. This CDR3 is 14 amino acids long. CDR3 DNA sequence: TGTGCCAGCAGCTGGGGCAAGGACACCGGGGAGCTGTTTTTT. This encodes CASSWGKDTGELFF.

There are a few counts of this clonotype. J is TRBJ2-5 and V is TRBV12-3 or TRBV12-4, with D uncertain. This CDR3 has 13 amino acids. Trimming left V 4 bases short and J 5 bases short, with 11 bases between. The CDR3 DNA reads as TGTGCCAGCAGTTCCCATTCGAAGGAGACCCAGTACTTC. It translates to CASSSHSKETQYF.

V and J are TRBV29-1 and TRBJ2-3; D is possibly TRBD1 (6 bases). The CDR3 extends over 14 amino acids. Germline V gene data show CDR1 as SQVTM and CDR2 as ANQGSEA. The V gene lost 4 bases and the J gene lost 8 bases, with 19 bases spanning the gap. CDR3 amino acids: CSVGGGWGFATQYF. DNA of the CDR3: TGCAGCGTTGGAGGGGGTTGGGGGTTCGCTACGCAGTATTTT.

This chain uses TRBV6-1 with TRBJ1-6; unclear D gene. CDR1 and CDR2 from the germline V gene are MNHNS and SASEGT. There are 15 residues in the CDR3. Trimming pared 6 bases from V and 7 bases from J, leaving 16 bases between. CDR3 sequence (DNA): TGTGCCAGCAGAGACCCGACCGGGAACAATTCACCCCTCCACTTT. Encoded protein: CASRDPTGNNSPLHF.

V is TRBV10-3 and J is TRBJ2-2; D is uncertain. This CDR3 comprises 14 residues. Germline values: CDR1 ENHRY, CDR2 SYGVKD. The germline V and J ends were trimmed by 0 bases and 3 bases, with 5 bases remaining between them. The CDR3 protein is CAISESKDTGELFF. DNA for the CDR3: TGTGCCATCAGTGAGTCGAAGGACACCGGGGAGCTGTTTTTT.

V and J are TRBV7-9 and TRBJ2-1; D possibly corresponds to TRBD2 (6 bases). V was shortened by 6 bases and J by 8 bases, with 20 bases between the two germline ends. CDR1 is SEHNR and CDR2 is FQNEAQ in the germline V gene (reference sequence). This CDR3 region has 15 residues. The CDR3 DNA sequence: TGTGCCAGCAGTTTCCGAGCGGGTCTGAGCGATGAGCAGTTCTTC. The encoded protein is CASSFRAGLSDEQFF. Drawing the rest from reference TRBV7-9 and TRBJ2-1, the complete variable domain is DTGVSQNPRHKITKRGQNVTFRCDPISEHNRLYWYRQTLGQGPEFLTYFQNEAQLEKSRLLSDRFSAERPKGSFSTLEIQRTEQGDSAMYLCASSFRAGLSDEQFFGPGTRLTVL.

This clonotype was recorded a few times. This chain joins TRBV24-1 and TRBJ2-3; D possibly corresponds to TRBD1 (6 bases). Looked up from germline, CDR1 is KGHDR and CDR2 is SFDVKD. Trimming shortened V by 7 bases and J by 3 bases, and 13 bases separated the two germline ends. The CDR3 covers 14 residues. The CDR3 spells CATRGTGSTDTQYF. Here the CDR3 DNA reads TGTGCCACCAGGGGAACAGGGTCGACAGATACGCAGTATTTT.

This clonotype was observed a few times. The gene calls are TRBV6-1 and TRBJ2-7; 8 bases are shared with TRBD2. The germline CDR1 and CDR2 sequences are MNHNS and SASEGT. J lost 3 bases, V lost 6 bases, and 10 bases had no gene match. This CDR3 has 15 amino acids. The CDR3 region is CASSATGGGLYEQYF. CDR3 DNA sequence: TGTGCCAGCAGCGCGACTGGCGGGGGGCTCTACGAGCAGTACTTC.

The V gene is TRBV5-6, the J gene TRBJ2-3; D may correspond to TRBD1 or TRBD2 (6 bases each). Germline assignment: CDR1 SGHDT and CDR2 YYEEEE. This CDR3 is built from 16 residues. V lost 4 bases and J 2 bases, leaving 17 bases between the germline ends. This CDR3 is CASSRGTMFDTDTQYF. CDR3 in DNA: TGTGCCAGCAGCCGGGGGACAATGTTCGACACAGATACGCAGTATTTT. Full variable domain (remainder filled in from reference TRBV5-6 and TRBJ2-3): DAGVTQSPTHLIKTRGQQVTLRCSPKSGHDTVSWYQQALGQGPQFIFQYYEEEERQRGNFPDRFSGHQFPNYSSELNVNALLLGDSALYLCASSRGTMFDTDTQYFGPGTRLTVL.

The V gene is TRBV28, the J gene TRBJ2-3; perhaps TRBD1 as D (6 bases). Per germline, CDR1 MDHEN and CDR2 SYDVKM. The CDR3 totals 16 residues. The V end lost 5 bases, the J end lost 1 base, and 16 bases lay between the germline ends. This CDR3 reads CASSTTTGWGTDTQYF. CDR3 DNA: TGTGCCAGCAGTACAACGACAGGATGGGGCACAGATACGCAGTATTTT.

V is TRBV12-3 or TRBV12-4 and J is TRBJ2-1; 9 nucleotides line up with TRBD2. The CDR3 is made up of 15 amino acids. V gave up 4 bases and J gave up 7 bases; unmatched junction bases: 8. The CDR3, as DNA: TGTGCCAGCAGTTCCGCGGGGGGGGTTTTAAATGAGCAGTTCTTC. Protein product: CASSSAGGVLNEQFF.

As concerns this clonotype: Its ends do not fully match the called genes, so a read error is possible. The CDR3 here is CASSPDRGTDTQYF. CDR3 nucleotide sequence: TGTGCCAGCAGCCCGGACAGGGGTACAGATACGCAGTATTTT. The chain employs TRBV5-1 and TRBJ2-3; 9 bases agree with TRBD1. This CDR3 has 14 amino acids. Germline lookup yields CDR1 SGHRS and CDR2 YFSETQ.

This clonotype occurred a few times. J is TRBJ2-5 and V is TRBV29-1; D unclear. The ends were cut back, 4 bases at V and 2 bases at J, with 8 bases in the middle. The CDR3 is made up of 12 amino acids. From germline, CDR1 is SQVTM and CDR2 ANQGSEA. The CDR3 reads CSVVTVQETQYF. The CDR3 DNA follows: TGCAGCGTTGTAACAGTTCAAGAGACCCAGTACTTC.

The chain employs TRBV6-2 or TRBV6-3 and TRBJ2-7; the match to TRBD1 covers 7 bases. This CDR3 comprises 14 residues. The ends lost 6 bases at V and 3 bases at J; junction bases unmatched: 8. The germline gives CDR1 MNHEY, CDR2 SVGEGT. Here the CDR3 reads CASSTDRQGYEQYF. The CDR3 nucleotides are TGTGCCAGCAGCACAGATCGACAGGGCTACGAGCAGTACTTC.

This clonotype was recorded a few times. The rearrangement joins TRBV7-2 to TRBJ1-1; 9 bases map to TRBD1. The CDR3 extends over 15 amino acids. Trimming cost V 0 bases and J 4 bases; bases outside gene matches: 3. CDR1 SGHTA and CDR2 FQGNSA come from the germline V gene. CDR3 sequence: CASSLATGGVTEAFF. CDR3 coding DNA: TGTGCCAGCAGCTTAGCAACAGGGGGCGTCACTGAAGCTTTCTTT.

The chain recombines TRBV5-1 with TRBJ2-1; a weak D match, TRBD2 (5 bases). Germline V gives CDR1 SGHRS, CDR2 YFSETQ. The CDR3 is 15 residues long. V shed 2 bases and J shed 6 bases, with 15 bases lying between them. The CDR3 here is CASSLVGVGVNEQFF. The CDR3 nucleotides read TGCGCCAGCAGCTTAGTCGGGGTCGGGGTCAATGAGCAGTTCTTC.

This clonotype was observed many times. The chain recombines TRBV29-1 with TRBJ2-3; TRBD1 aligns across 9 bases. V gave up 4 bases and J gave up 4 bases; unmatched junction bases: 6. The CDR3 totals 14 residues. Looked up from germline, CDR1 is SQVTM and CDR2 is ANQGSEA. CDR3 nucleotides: TGCAGCGTTGGGCGGGACAGGGACGCAGATACGCAGTATTTT. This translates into CSVGRDRDADTQYF.

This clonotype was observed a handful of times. CDR3 region: CASSRSDRSGYTF. CDR3 bases: TGTGCCAGCAGTCGGAGTGACAGGTCGGGCTACACCTTC. The rearrangement uses TRBV5-5 and TRBJ1-2; tentative D call: TRBD1 (6 bases). Germline CDR1 reads SGHKS; CDR2 reads YYEKEE (reference sequence). V lost 5 bases and J 8 bases, leaving 16 bases between the germline ends. The CDR3 is 13 amino acids.

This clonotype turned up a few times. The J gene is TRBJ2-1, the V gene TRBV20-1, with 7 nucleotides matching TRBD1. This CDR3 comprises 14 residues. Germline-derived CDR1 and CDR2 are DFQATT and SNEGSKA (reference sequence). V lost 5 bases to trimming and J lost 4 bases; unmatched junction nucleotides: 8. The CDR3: CSAGRQGGYNEQFF. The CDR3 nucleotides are TGCAGTGCTGGTAGACAGGGTGGATACAATGAGCAGTTCTTC.

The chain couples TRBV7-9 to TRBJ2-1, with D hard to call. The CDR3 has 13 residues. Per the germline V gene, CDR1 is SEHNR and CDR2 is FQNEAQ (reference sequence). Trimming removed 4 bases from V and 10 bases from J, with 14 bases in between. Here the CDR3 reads CASSSGPGEEQFF. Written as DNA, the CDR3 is TGTGCCAGCAGCTCGGGCCCGGGCGAGGAGCAGTTCTTC.

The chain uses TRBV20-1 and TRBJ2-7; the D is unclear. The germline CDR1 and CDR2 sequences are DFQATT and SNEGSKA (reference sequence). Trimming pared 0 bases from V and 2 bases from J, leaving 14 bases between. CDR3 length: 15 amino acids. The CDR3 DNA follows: TGCAGTGCTAGAGATTCGGGCAGTTCCGCCTACGAGCAGTACTTC. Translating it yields CSARDSGSSAYEQYF.

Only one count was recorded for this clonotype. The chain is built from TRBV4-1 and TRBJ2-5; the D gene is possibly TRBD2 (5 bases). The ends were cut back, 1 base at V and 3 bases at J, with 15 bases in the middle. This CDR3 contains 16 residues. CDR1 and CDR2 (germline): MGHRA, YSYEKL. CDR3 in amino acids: CASSQGSRTLEETQYF. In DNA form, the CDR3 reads TGCGCCAGCAGCCAAGGCAGTCGGACTTTAGAAGAGACCCAGTACTTC.

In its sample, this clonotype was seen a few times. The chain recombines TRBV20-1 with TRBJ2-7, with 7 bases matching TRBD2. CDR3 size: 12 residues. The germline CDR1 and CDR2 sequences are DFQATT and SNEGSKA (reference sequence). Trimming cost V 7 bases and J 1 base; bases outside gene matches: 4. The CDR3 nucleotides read TGCAGTGGCGGGGGAGGGTCCTACGAGCAGTACTTC. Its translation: CSGGGGSYEQYF.

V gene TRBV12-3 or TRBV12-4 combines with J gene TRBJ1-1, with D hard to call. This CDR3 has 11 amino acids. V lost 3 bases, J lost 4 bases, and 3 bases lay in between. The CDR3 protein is CASSLFTEAFF. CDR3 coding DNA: TGTGCCAGCAGTTTGTTCACTGAAGCTTTCTTT.